This TCR beta chain originates from a study of T cells in localized non-small cell lung cancer. Study findings and constraints: Heterogeneity is still possible, as just one tumor region was sequenced. Longer overall survival accompanied higher blood T cell density. The appearance of a median about 62 of the top 100 tumor clones was seen in adjacent lung. Uninvolved nearby lung showed the greatest T cell clonality, exceeding that found in tumor.

Profiled with immunoSEQ multiplex PCR; TCRdb holds only in-frame clones, not every one. The sample has fewer than 60,000 clones, over 80% seen once. The CDR3 totals 14 residues. Unmatched junction bases numbered 5, after V lost 5 bases and J lost 1 base. Germline CDR1 MNHNS, CDR2 SASEGT. With regard to this clone: The antigen is unknown.

The chain uses TRBV6-1 and TRBJ2-7; TRBD1 matches 7 bases. This clonotype was sampled from a female donor of 60 years or more with stage II squamous cell lung carcinoma. Sequenced material: peripheral blood, taken before any cancer treatment. Here the CDR3 reads CASSTGDVSYEQYF. CDR3 DNA: TGTGCCAGCAGTACAGGGGACGTGTCCTACGAGCAGTACTTC.